This is a list of T cell receptor beta chains from one sample in a study of T cell changes during pregnancy in multiple sclerosis. The table came from immunoSEQ multiplex PCR; TCRdb's copy has only in-frame clones and leaves some out. The sample lists 80,000 to 100,000 clones, about nine tenths occurring once. The sequenced sample was peripheral blood, obtained after pregnancy. The receptors were sampled from a female donor in good health, enrolled as a control in a pregnancy study. Each CDR3 is given with its conserved first and last residue. A D gene is named only where the DNA matches it firmly. Clone sizes are given selectively: once, few, many, or a class where the clone is expanded.

size,J,D,V,DNA,CDR3
.,TRBJ1-1,.,TRBV28,TGTGCCAGCAGACTTACGAACACTGAAGCTTTCTTT,CASRLTNTEAFF
.,TRBJ2-7,TRBD1,TRBV7-3,TGTGCCAGCAGCCTAGGGGGCAGTCCCTACGAGCAGTACTTC,CASSLGGSPYEQYF
few,TRBJ1-4,.,TRBV7-8,TGTGCCAGCCTACGGACAGCTTCAACTAATGAAAAACTGTTTTTT,CASLRTASTNEKLFF
few,TRBJ2-2,TRBD1,TRBV6-5,TGTGCCAGCAGAAACAGGGGGAACACCGGGGAGCTGTTTTTT,CASRNRGNTGELFF
.,TRBJ2-5,.,TRBV6-6,TGTGCCAGCGAAGGCGCGGGGGAGACCCAGTACTTC,CASEGAGETQYF
.,TRBJ2-1,TRBD2,TRBV6-5,TGTGCCAGCCAGAAACCCGGGGGGACCACCGAGCAGTTCTTC,CASQKPGGTTEQFF
.,TRBJ2-1,.,TRBV7-3,TGTGCCAGCAGCTTAGGCTTTTCCGAGGGAAATGAGCAGTTCTTC,CASSLGFSEGNEQFF
.,TRBJ1-5,TRBD1,TRBV15,TGTGCCACCAGCAGATCTCTGGGGACAGGGAAGCCCCAGCATTTT,CATSRSLGTGKPQHF
.,TRBJ1-6,.,TRBV19,TGTGCCAGTAGCGGGGTAGCGTCCTATAATTCACCCCTCCACTTT,CASSGVASYNSPLHF
.,TRBJ2-1,TRBD2,TRBV4-1,TGCGCCAGCAGCGCAGGAAGAGCGGGGGGCCCTTACAATGAGCAGTTCTTC,CASSAGRAGGPYNEQFF
.,TRBJ2-2,TRBD1,TRBV28,TGTGCCAGCAGTTCAACGGGACAGGGGCACACCGGGGAGCTGTTTTTT,CASSSTGQGHTGELFF
many,TRBJ2-3,TRBD2,TRBV5-8,TGTGCCAGCCTAAGCGCCCGGGGAGGGTATACAGATACGCAGTATTTT,CASLSARGGYTDTQYF
once,TRBJ2-5,.,TRBV11-2,TGTGCCAGCAGCTTGGTGACTAACCAAGAGACCCAGTACTTC,CASSLVTNQETQYF
few,TRBJ1-1,.,TRBV12-5,TGTGCTAGTGGTTTAATTCCAAACACTGAAGCTTTCTTT,CASGLIPNTEAFF
.,TRBJ2-1,.,TRBV15,TGTGCCACCAGCAGAGGCGCTAGCTCCTACAATGAGCAGTTCTTC,CATSRGASSYNEQFF
once,TRBJ2-1,TRBD2,TRBV28,TGTGCCAGCAGTTTAATGGGACTAGCCGTCAATGAGCAGTTCTTC,CASSLMGLAVNEQFF
.,TRBJ1-2,TRBD1,TRBV7-9,TGTGCCAGCAGCTACTCCGGGACAGCTTATGGCTACACCTTC,CASSYSGTAYGYTF
few,TRBJ1-1,.,TRBV7-9,TGTGCCAGCAGCCCTCAGGGAAACACTGAAGCTTTCTTT,CASSPQGNTEAFF
.,TRBJ1-1,.,TRBV15,TGTGCCACCAGCAGAAGCCTGAACACTGAAGCTTTCTTT,CATSRSLNTEAFF
.,TRBJ2-7,TRBD1,TRBV29-1,TGCAGCGTTGGGGGGACAGGAAAGCTACTGGAGCAGTACTTC,CSVGGTGKLLEQYF
.,TRBJ1-6,TRBD1,TRBV27,TGTGCCAGCAGCTCCGGGACAGCCCGAAGGGATAATTCACCCCTCCACTTT,CASSSGTARRDNSPLHF
.,TRBJ1-1,.,TRBV30,TGTGCCTGGACACTGGACCGGGGCACTGAAGCTTTCTTT,CAWTLDRGTEAFF
.,TRBJ2-3,TRBD1,TRBV19,TGTGCCAGTAGTATCGGACAGGGGCTATCCCGTGATACGCAGTATTTT,CASSIGQGLSRDTQYF
once,TRBJ2-3,.,TRBV4-2,TGTGCCACCTGGGGAGCGGTGGGAGATACGCAGTATTTT,CATWGAVGDTQYF
.,TRBJ1-6,.,TRBV6-1,TGTGCCAGCAGTGACCGGGAAGTTGATAATTCACCCCTCCACTTT,CASSDREVDNSPLHF
.,TRBJ1-5,.,TRBV2,TGTGCCAGCACAGGACAGCCTAATCAGCCCCAGCATTTT,CASTGQPNQPQHF
.,TRBJ2-1,TRBD1,TRBV7-3,TGTGCCAGCAGCTTAGGACAGGGCTACAATGAGCAGTTCTTC,CASSLGQGYNEQFF